This T cell receptor (beta chain) emerged from a study of T cell responses to AZD1222 COVID-19 vaccine. Sequencing was performed with immunoSEQ multiplex PCR; in TCRdb, only in-frame clones are kept and a portion is missing. The sample gives approximately 79,000 clones, about four fifths of which show up once; approximately 1.3% is in the top ten. A remark on this clone: Its specificity is not known.

V shed 1 base and J shed 0 bases, with 6 bases lying between them. CDR1 SGHTA and CDR2 FQGNSA come from the germline V gene. The CDR3 sequence is 15 residues long. Study-wide findings and caveats: Females made up more of the donors, who were largely white British, and clonal diversity may have come out too low.

This material consisted of peripheral blood, taken 28 days after the second AZD1222 dose. The receptor was isolated from an adult who received the AZD1222 COVID-19 vaccine. This chain connects TRBV7-2 to TRBJ1-4; D is undetermined. In nucleotides, the CDR3 is TGTGCCAGCAGCTTAGGACAAACAACTAATGAAAAACTGTTTTTT. It codes for CASSLGQTTNEKLFF.